Described below is a single TCR beta chain sequence and its context. Its antigen is currently unknown. The PCR ran on 60 Vbeta and 13 Jbeta primers. The assay was immunoSEQ multiplex PCR, and TCRdb's table has in-frame clones only and misses some. This table has tens of thousands of clones, roughly 66% appearing once. There are 14 residues in the CDR3. Trimming took off 4 bases at V and 7 bases at J, with 16 bases between the two ends. Per germline, CDR1 SEHNR and CDR2 FQNEAQ (reference sequence). These data originate in a study of cytomegalovirus exposure and HLA in healthy donors. Background on the study: In a previous analysis, some 120 million unique TCR beta sequences were found from 170 million or so T cells. Counted in an early data release were tens of millions of unique TCRs from HLA-typed donors. Points from the study as a whole: The study carried out a later analysis of TCR beta sequences. It associated approximately 16,000 of them with specific HLA alleles at a false discovery rate of 0.05. The majority of TCR sequences were rare, yet some public TCRs appeared in many donors.

The gene calls are TRBV7-9 and TRBJ2-5; D unclear. The source material was PBMCs. The receptor was derived from a woman aged 50 to 65 in good health and CMV-seronegative. CDR3 region: CASSYSGSGLTQYF. The CDR3 bases are TGTGCCAGCAGCTATTCAGGTTCTGGGCTGACCCAGTACTTC.